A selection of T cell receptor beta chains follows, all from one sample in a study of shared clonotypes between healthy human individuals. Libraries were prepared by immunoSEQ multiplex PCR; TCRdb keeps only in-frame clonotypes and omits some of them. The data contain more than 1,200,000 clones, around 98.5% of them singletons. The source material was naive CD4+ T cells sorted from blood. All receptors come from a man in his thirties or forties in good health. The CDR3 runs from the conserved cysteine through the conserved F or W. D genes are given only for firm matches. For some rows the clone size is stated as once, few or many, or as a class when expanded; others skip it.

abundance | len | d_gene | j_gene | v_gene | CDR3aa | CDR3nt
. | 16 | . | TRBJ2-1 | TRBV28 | CASSFIPSASYNEQFF | TGTGCCAGCAGTTTCATCCCTAGCGCCAGCTACAATGAGCAGTTCTTC
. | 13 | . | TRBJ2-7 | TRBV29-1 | CSAGGGLSYEQYF | TGCAGCGCCGGAGGAGGGCTGTCCTACGAGCAGTACTTC
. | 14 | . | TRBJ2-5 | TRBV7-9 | CASSPPGPVETQYF | TGTGCCAGCAGTCCGCCGGGACCCGTAGAGACCCAGTACTTC
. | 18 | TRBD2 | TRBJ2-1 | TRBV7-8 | CASSLEGSGRARMREQFF | TGTGCCAGCAGCTTAGAGGGTAGCGGGAGGGCTCGAATGCGGGAGCAGTTCTTC
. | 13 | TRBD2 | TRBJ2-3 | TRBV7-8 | CASGRPGGDTQYF | TGTGCCAGCGGGAGGCCGGGAGGGGATACGCAGTATTTT
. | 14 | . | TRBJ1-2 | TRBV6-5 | CASSPPGVPSGYTF | TGTGCCAGCAGTCCCCCGGGGGTCCCAAGTGGCTACACCTTC
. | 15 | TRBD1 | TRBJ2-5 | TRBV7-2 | CASSSRDRGLKTQYF | TGTGCCAGCAGCTCCCGGGACAGGGGGCTAAAGACCCAGTACTTC
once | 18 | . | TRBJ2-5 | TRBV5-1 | CASSLGANRAGGVVTQYF | TGCGCCAGCAGCTTGGGAGCGAACAGGGCCGGTGGCGTTGTGACCCAGTACTTC
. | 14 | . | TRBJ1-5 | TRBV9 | CASSVAGSNQPQHF | TGTGCCAGCAGCGTAGCTGGGAGCAATCAGCCCCAGCATTTT
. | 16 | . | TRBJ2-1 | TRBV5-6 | CASRGFGREQGNEQFF | TGTGCCAGCAGAGGGTTTGGCCGGGAGCAGGGCAATGAGCAGTTCTTC
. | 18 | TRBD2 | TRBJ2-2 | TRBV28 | CASSSGLAGVRGTGELFF | TGTGCCAGCAGTTCGGGACTAGCGGGAGTACGGGGCACCGGGGAGCTGTTTTTT
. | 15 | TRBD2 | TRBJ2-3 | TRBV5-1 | CASSPLAGVADTQYF | TGCGCCAGCAGCCCCCTGGCGGGAGTGGCAGATACGCAGTATTTT
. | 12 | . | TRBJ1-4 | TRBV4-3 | CASSRKEHELFF | TGCGCCAGCAGCCGCAAGGAGCACGAACTGTTTTTT
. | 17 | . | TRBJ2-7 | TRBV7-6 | CASSPRARSGQIYEQYF | TGTGCCAGCAGCCCACGAGCCCGATCCGGACAGATCTACGAGCAGTACTTC
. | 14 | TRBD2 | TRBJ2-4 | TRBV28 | CASMGPGGEYIQYF | TGTGCCAGCATGGGTCCGGGAGGGGAATACATTCAGTACTTC
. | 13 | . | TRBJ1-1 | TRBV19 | CASIGLLNTEAFF | TGTGCCAGTATAGGACTGCTGAACACTGAAGCTTTCTTT
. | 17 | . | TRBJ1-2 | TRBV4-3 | CASSQEAGTWPDYGYTF | TGCGCCAGCAGCCAAGAAGCCGGGACGTGGCCCGACTATGGCTACACCTTC
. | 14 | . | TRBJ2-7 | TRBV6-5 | CASSYSSPAPEQYF | TGTGCCAGCAGTTATTCGTCCCCGGCGCCTGAGCAGTACTTC
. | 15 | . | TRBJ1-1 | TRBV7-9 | CASSQIWTANTEAFF | TGTGCCAGCAGCCAGATTTGGACAGCGAACACTGAAGCTTTCTTT
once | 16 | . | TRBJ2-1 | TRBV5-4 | CASSPPGPSSYNEQFF | TGTGCCAGCAGCCCCCCCGGGCCGAGCTCCTACAATGAGCAGTTCTTC